Below are 29 T cell receptor beta chains sequenced from a single sample in a study of T cell responses to AZD1222 COVID-19 vaccine. Sequenced by immunoSEQ multiplex PCR; TCRdb stores in-frame clones only, minus some. The sample has about 180,000 clones, 85% to 90% seen once. The sequencing used peripheral blood, collected on day 0 of AZD1222 vaccination. The receptor set was obtained from an adult in good health.

The rearrangement links TRBV10-3 to TRBJ1-1, with unresolved D. V was clipped by 3 bases and J by 1 base, with 3 bases between them. CDR3 size: 12 residues. CDR1 and CDR2 from the germline V gene are ENHRY and SYGVKD. The CDR3 region is CAISEGNTEAFF. The CDR3 DNA sequence: TGTGCCATCAGTGAAGGGAACACTGAAGCTTTCTTT.

The V and J genes are TRBV5-1 and TRBJ1-3; D is ambiguous. CDR3 length equals 15 residues. Germline V lookup: CDR1 SGHRS, CDR2 YFSETQ. Trimming pared 2 bases from V and 0 bases from J, leaving 9 bases between. The CDR3 region is CASSLAGNSGNTIYF. The CDR3 nucleotides read TGCGCCAGCAGCTTAGCGGGCAACTCTGGAAACACCATATATTTT.

The chain links TRBV28 to TRBJ1-2; 10 positions match TRBD1. CDR1 is MDHEN and CDR2 is SYDVKM in the germline V gene. The J segment lost 7 bases and the V segment lost 3 bases, leaving 5 bases of the junction unmatched. The CDR3 length is 14 residues. The CDR3 DNA is TGTGCCAGCAGTTTGGGACAGGGGTACTTTGGCTACACCTTC. As protein: CASSLGQGYFGYTF.

The chain employs TRBV3-1 (or the pseudogene TRBV3-2) and TRBJ2-3; the D call may be TRBD1 or TRBD2 (5 bases each). There are 17 residues in the CDR3. Per the germline V gene, CDR1 is LGHDT and CDR2 is YNNKEL (reference sequence). Trimming removed 1 base from V and 2 bases from J, with 16 bases in between. DNA of the CDR3: TGTGCCAGCAGCCAAGTTCTCCCGGGGCCAGACACAGATACGCAGTATTTT. This sequence encodes CASSQVLPGPDTDTQYF.

The chain is built from TRBV3-1 (or the pseudogene TRBV3-2) and TRBJ1-2, with TRBD1 matching 7 bases. Germline CDR1 and CDR2: LGHDT and YNNKEL (reference sequence). The V segment lost 3 bases and the J segment 3 bases; nucleotides outside the gene matches: 7. The CDR3 covers 15 residues. The CDR3 region is CASSHSSGQDYGYTF. CDR3 nucleotides: TGTGCCAGCAGCCATTCTTCTGGACAGGACTATGGCTACACCTTC.

The chain is built from TRBV5-1 and TRBJ2-5; unclear D gene. The CDR3 runs to 16 residues. The V end was cut by 0 bases, the J end by 1 base, with 13 bases between. CDR1 SGHRS and CDR2 YFSETQ come from the germline V gene. CDR3 DNA sequence: TGCGCCAGCAGCTTGGGAGGCCACCCAGTCCAAGAGACCCAGTACTTC. It codes for CASSLGGHPVQETQYF.

The V gene is TRBV19, the J gene TRBJ2-3; tentative D call: TRBD1 (6 bases). The germline V gene encodes CDR1 LNHDA and CDR2 SQIVND (reference sequence). V lost 3 bases, J lost 1 base, and 11 bases lay in between. This CDR3 has 15 amino acids. The CDR3 DNA sequence: TGTGCCAGTAGTATCGGGGCAGGGGGCACAGATACGCAGTATTTT. This gives the protein CASSIGAGGTDTQYF.

The chain carries TRBV5-4 and TRBJ2-2; either TRBD1 or TRBD2 may fit D (5 bases each). This CDR3 spans 16 amino acids. Deletions cut 2 bases from V and 4 bases from J, with 15 bases between. CDR1 SGHNT and CDR2 YYREEE come from the germline V gene (reference sequence). The CDR3, as DNA: TGTGCCAGCAGCTTTTTGCTGGGGGTCGGCACCGGGGAGCTGTTTTTT. Its translation is CASSFLLGVGTGELFF.

The chain employs TRBV27 and TRBJ1-5; D ambiguous. The CDR3 sequence is 16 residues long. Germline CDR1 is MNHEY and CDR2 is SMNVEV (reference sequence). V was cut by 5 bases and J by 1 base, with 15 bases left in between. The DNA for the CDR3 is TGTGCCAGCAGTACCCGCTGGGGATTGAGCAATCAGCCCCAGCATTTT. Protein sequence: CASSTRWGLSNQPQHF.

The chain combines TRBV5-6 with TRBJ1-3; D perhaps matches TRBD1 (5 bases). Trimming took 1 base from V and 0 from J, leaving 14 bases between them. The germline V gene encodes CDR1 SGHDT and CDR2 YYEEEE. The CDR3 sequence is 17 residues long. In DNA form, the CDR3 reads TGTGCCAGCAGCTTGCGTGGTCAGGGCCTCTCTGGAAACACCATATATTTT. This encodes CASSLRGQGLSGNTIYF. The full variable domain, in which reference TRBV5-6 and TRBJ1-3 provide the parts outside the CDR3, is DAGVTQSPTHLIKTRGQQVTLRCSPKSGHDTVSWYQQALGQGPQFIFQYYEEEERQRGNFPDRFSGHQFPNYSSELNVNALLLGDSALYLCASSLRGQGLSGNTIYFGEGSWLTVV.

V and J are TRBV28 and TRBJ1-2, with 7 positions matching TRBD1. With 7 bases clipped from V and 3 bases from J, the junction kept 5 bases outside the gene matches. This CDR3 is built from 13 residues. Germline V gene data show CDR1 as MDHEN and CDR2 as SYDVKM. CDR3 DNA: TGTGCCAGCATTGAAGGGGGCGACTATGGCTACACCTTC. Its protein product is CASIEGGDYGYTF.

The chain uses TRBV6-6 and TRBJ2-5, with 9 bases identical to TRBD2. The V and J ends lost 0 bases and 2 bases, in that order; junction bases with no gene match: 4. Looked up from germline, CDR1 is MNHNY and CDR2 is SVGAGI (reference sequence). This CDR3 comprises 16 residues. The CDR3 DNA reads as TGTGCCAGCAGTTACTCGTTAACTAGCGGGCAAGAGACCCAGTACTTC. Its protein is CASSYSLTSGQETQYF.

CDR3: CASTNSLTGNTEAFF. CDR3 DNA sequence: TGTGCCAGCACCAACTCCTTAACAGGGAACACTGAAGCTTTCTTT. The chain couples TRBV6-5 to TRBJ1-1; TRBD1 might be the D (5 bases). The CDR3 length is 15 residues. The germline V gene has CDR1 MNHEY and CDR2 SVGAGI. With 7 bases removed from V and 1 base from J, the gap between germline ends came to 16 bases.

This clone occurred once. The chain employs TRBV7-3 and TRBJ2-3; D ambiguous. Trimming took off 5 bases at V and 7 bases at J, with 7 bases between the two ends. From germline, CDR1 is SGHTA and CDR2 FQGTGA. The CDR3 is made up of 11 amino acids. The CDR3 is CASSQGNTQYF. CDR3 coding DNA: TGTGCCAGCAGCCAAGGAAATACGCAGTATTTT.

The rearrangement joins TRBV6-5 to TRBJ2-2; 10 nucleotides align to TRBD2. The CDR3 runs to 16 residues. Losses at the gene ends were 2 bases for V and 5 bases for J; bases not matched to a gene: 5. CDR1 is MNHEY and CDR2 is SVGAGI in the germline V gene. The CDR3 region is CASSYRASGGTGELFF. CDR3 in DNA: TGTGCCAGCAGTTACCGGGCTAGCGGGGGAACCGGGGAGCTGTTTTTT.

V usage is TRBV5-1 and J usage is TRBJ1-1; 10 bases are shared with TRBD1. The V and J ends lost 4 bases and 2 bases, in that order; junction bases with no gene match: 5. This CDR3 region has 15 residues. CDR1 and CDR2 from the germline V gene are SGHRS and YFSETQ. CDR3 bases: TGCGCCAGCAGCCCTTTGACAGGGGGCAACACTGAAGCTTTCTTT. Translation gives CASSPLTGGNTEAFF.

V and J are TRBV30 and TRBJ1-1; 8 nucleotides align to TRBD1. The CDR3 covers 13 residues. In germline, CDR1 is GTSNPN, CDR2 SVGIG (reference sequence). The ends lost 5 bases at V and 1 base at J; junction bases unmatched: 3. The DNA of the CDR3 is TGTGCCTGGCAGGGACAGGCGAACACTGAAGCTTTCTTT. Encoded protein: CAWQGQANTEAFF.

The chain carries TRBV15 and TRBJ2-3; the D call may be TRBD1 or TRBD2 (6 bases each). CDR1 and CDR2 (germline): LNHNV, YYDKDF (reference sequence). This CDR3 has 14 residues. V was shortened by 5 bases and J by 1 base, with 10 bases between the two germline ends. The CDR3 coding sequence is TGTGCCACCAGCGGGAGGACAGGCACAGATACGCAGTATTTT. It codes for CATSGRTGTDTQYF.

V gene TRBV15 combines with J gene TRBJ1-6; 8 bases fit TRBD1. The V segment lost 3 bases and the J segment 7 bases; nucleotides outside the gene matches: 5. The CDR3 is made up of 15 amino acids. Germline V gene data show CDR1 as LNHNV and CDR2 as YYDKDF (reference sequence). The CDR3 loop is CATSSRQGTNSPLHF. CDR3 coding DNA: TGTGCCACCAGCAGCCGACAGGGGACAAATTCACCCCTCCACTTT. Based on the CDR3 plus reference TRBV15 and TRBJ1-6, the full variable domain is DAMVIQNPRYQVTQFGKPVTLSCSQTLNHNVMYWYQQKSSQAPKLLFHYYDKDFNNEADTPDNFQSRRPNTSFCFLDIRSPGLGDTAMYLCATSSRQGTNSPLHFGNGTRLTVT.

The V call is TRBV5-1, the J call TRBJ1-4, with 8 bases identical to TRBD1. Germline CDR1 SGHRS, CDR2 YFSETQ. CDR3 size: 16 residues. The V and J ends lost 2 bases and 8 bases, in that order; junction bases with no gene match: 11. The CDR3 DNA follows: TGCGCCAGCAGCTTTTACGGGGGGACAGGAAGAGAAAAACTGTTTTTT. It specifies CASSFYGGTGREKLFF. Supplemented by reference TRBV5-1 and TRBJ1-4, the full variable domain reads KAGVTQTPRYLIKTRGQQVTLSCSPISGHRSVSWYQQTPGQGLQFLFEYFSETQRNKGNFPGRFSGRQFSNSRSEMNVSTLELGDSALYLCASSFYGGTGREKLFFGSGTQLSVL.

The chain combines TRBV18 with TRBJ1-3; D remains unclear. The germline V gene has CDR1 KGHSH and CDR2 LQKENI. V was trimmed by 3 bases and J by 0 bases, leaving 12 bases between them. The CDR3 covers 16 residues. CDR3 coding DNA: TGTGCCAGCTCACCTCGGAACGGCCTCTCTGGAAACACCATATATTTT. Translation gives CASSPRNGLSGNTIYF.

The chain couples TRBV5-1 to TRBJ1-5; D is possibly TRBD1 (5 bases). The ends were cut back, 7 bases at V and 7 bases at J, with 6 bases in the middle. The CDR3 is 10 amino acids. The germline V gene has CDR1 SGHRS and CDR2 YFSETQ. The CDR3 is CASGGQPQHF. In DNA, the CDR3 is TGCGCCAGCGGGGGACAGCCCCAGCATTTT.

The chain employs TRBV5-8 and TRBJ2-3; 7 bases agree with TRBD1. Trimming at V came to 2 bases and at J to 4 bases, leaving 7 bases not matched to a gene. The CDR3 spans 15 residues. The V gene's germline CDR1 is SGHTS and CDR2 YDEGEE. The CDR3 sequence is CASSLRQGQADTQYF. In DNA form, the CDR3 reads TGTGCCAGCAGCTTACGACAGGGCCAGGCAGATACGCAGTATTTT.

This clone was counted a few times. CDR3 nucleotides: TGTGCCAGCTCACCGGACGGGACTGTTGGCTATGGCTACACCTTC. This codes for CASSPDGTVGYGYTF. This rearrangement joins TRBV18 to TRBJ1-2, with TRBD1 as a possible D gene (5 bases). Trimming pared 3 bases from V and 4 bases from J, leaving 15 bases between. The CDR3 has 15 amino acids. The germline gives CDR1 KGHSH, CDR2 LQKENI.

In its sample, this clone was seen a few times. The rearrangement uses TRBV7-8 and TRBJ2-7; D is possibly TRBD2 (6 bases). Trimming took 0 bases from V and 7 from J, leaving 7 bases between them. The CDR3 has 12 amino acids. The V gene's germline CDR1 is SGHVS and CDR2 FQNEAQ. DNA of the CDR3: TGTGCCAGCAGCTTAGCCGGGGGTGAGCAGTACGTC. This gives the protein CASSLAGGEQYV.

The chain links TRBV2 to TRBJ2-5; D is perhaps TRBD1 (6 bases). Germline V gene data show CDR1 as SNHLY and CDR2 as FYNNEI. V lost 4 bases and J lost 4, with 16 bases in between. The CDR3 is 15 residues long. CDR3 sequence: CASSGSSTGRETQYF. The CDR3 coding sequence is TGTGCCAGCAGTGGTTCATCCACAGGGCGAGAGACCCAGTACTTC.

V and J are TRBV2 and TRBJ2-5; no definite D call. Germline CDR1 reads SNHLY; CDR2 reads FYNNEI. V shed 5 bases and J shed 1 base, with 11 bases lying between them. The length of the CDR3 is 14 residues. The CDR3 loop is CASSRPAVQETQYF. Written as DNA, the CDR3 is TGTGCCAGCAGTCGACCCGCGGTCCAAGAGACCCAGTACTTC.

The chain uses TRBV28 and TRBJ2-2; 7 bases agree with TRBD2. Germline V CDR1 and CDR2: MDHEN, SYDVKM. CDR3 length: 15 residues. Trimming at V came to 3 bases and at J to 4 bases, leaving 5 bases not matched to a gene. CDR3 sequence (DNA): TGTGCCAGCAGTTTTGGACTAGTTGGCACCGGGGAGCTGTTTTTT. It encodes CASSFGLVGTGELFF. The variable domain in full, completed from reference TRBV28 and TRBJ2-2, reads DVKVTQSSRYLVKRTGEKVFLECVQDMDHENMFWYRQDPGLGLRLIYFSYDVKMKEKGDIPEGYSVSREKKERFSLILESASTNQTSMYLCASSFGLVGTGELFFGEGSRLTVL.

This chain uses TRBV2 with TRBJ1-4, with TRBD1 identical over 8 bases. The CDR3 totals 14 residues. In germline, CDR1 is SNHLY, CDR2 FYNNEI. V shed 3 bases and J 5 bases; nucleotides not matched to a gene: 2. For the CDR3, the DNA is TGTGCCAGCAGTGACCGGACAGGGAATGAAAAACTGTTTTTT. It is translated as CASSDRTGNEKLFF.